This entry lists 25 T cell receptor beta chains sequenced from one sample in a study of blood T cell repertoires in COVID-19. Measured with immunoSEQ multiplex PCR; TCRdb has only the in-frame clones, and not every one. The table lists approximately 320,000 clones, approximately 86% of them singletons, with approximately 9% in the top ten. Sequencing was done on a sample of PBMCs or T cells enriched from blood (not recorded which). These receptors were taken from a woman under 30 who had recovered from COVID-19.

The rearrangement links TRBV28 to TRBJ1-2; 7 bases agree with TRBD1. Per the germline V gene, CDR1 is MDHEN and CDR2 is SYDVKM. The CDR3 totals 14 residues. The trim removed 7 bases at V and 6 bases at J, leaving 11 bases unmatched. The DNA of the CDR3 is TGTGCCAGCAACCCTTCCGGGACAGTAAATGGCTACACCTTC. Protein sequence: CASNPSGTVNGYTF.

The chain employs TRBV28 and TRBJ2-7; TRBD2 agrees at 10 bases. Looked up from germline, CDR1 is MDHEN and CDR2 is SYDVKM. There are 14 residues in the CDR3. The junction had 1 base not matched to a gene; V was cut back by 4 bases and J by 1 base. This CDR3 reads CASSSSGSSYEQYF. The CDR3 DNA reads TGTGCCAGCAGTTCTAGCGGGAGTTCCTACGAGCAGTACTTC.

CDR3 residues: CASSFSQDSNQPQHF. The CDR3 DNA is TGTGCCAGCAGTTTTTCTCAGGATAGCAATCAGCCCCAGCATTTT. This chain links TRBV27 with TRBJ1-5; D not certain. Between the trimmed V and J ends, which lost 3 bases and 0 bases, there was a span of 9 bases. The CDR3 totals 15 residues. Germline CDR1 and CDR2: MNHEY and SMNVEV (reference sequence).

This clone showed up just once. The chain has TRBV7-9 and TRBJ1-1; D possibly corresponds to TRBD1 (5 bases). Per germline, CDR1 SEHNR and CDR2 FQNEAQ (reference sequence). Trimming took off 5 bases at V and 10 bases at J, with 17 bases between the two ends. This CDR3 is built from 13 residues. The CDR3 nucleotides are TGTGCCAGCAGCGACGTCCAGGGTATGAGAGCTTTCTTT. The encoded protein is CASSDVQGMRAFF.

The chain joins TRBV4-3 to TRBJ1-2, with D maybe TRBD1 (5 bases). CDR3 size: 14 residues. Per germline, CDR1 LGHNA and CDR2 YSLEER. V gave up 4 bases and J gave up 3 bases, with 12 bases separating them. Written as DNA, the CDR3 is TGCGCCAGCAGCCCAGGCGGGGGAGACTATGGCTACACCTTC. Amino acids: CASSPGGGDYGYTF.

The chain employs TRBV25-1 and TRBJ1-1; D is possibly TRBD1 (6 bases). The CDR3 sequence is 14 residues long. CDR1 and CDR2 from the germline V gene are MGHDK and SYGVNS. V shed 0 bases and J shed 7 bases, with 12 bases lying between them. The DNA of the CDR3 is TGTGCCAGCAGTGAATATTGGACAGCAAGTGAAGCTTTCTTT. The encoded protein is CASSEYWTASEAFF.

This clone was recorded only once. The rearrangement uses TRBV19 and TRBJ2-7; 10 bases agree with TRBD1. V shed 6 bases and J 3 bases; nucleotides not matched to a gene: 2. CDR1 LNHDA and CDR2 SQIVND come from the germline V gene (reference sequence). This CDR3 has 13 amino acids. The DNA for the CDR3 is TGTGCCAGTAGCGGGACAGGGGTCTACGAGCAGTACTTC. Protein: CASSGTGVYEQYF.

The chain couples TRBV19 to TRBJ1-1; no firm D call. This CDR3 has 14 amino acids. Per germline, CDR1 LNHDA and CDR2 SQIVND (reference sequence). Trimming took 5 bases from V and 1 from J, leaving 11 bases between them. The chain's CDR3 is CASSYLLSNTEAFF. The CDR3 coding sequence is TGTGCCAGTAGTTATCTACTATCGAACACTGAAGCTTTCTTT.

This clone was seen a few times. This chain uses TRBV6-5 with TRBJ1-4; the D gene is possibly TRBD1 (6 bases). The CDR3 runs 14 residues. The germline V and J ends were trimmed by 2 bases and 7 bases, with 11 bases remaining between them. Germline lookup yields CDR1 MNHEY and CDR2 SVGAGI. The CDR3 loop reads CASSYGGRSEKLFF. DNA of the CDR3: TGTGCCAGCAGTTACGGGGGCAGGAGTGAAAAACTGTTTTTT.

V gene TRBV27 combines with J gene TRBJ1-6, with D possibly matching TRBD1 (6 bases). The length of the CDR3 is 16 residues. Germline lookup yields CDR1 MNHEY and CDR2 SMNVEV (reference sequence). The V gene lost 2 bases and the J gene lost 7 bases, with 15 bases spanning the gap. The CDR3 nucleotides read TGTGCCAGCAGTTTAAAGTCAGCAAGGGGGAATTCACCCCTCCACTTT. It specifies CASSLKSARGNSPLHF.

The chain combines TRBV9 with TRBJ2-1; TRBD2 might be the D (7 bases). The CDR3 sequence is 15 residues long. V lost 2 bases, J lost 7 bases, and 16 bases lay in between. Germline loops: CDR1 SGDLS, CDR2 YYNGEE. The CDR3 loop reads CASSVGGGSPNEQFF. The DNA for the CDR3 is TGTGCCAGCAGCGTGGGAGGGGGATCACCTAATGAGCAGTTCTTC.

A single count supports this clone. In DNA form, the CDR3 reads TGTGCCAGCAGTTCAACAGGGGTCCCCTACAATGAGCAGTTCTTC. Encoded protein: CASSSTGVPYNEQFF. The chain joins TRBV6-5 to TRBJ2-1, with TRBD1 identical over 7 bases. Trimming at V came to 4 bases and at J to 2 bases, leaving 5 bases not matched to a gene. The CDR3 loop spans 15 amino acids. The V gene's germline CDR1 is MNHEY and CDR2 SVGAGI.

Here the CDR3 reads CASQTGAYGYTF. The CDR3 nucleotides are TGTGCCAGCCAGACAGGGGCCTATGGCTACACCTTC. The V and J genes are TRBV25-1 and TRBJ1-2, with 8 positions matching TRBD1. The V gene's germline CDR1 is MGHDK and CDR2 SYGVNS. This CDR3 contains 12 residues. After removal of 8 bases from V and 4 bases from J, the junction contained 3 bases not matched to a gene.

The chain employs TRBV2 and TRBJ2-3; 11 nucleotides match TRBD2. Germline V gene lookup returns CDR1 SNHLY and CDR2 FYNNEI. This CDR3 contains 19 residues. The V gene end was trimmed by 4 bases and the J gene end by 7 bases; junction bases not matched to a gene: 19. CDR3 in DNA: TGTGCCAGCAGTGGCCCAGAGGAGGTAGCGGGAGGGGCCCTACATACGCAGTATTTT. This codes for CASSGPEEVAGGALHTQYF.

DNA of the CDR3: TGTGCCAGCAACCCAGGGGGCTCCCCCTTGAACACTGAAGCTTTCTTT. Translating it yields CASNPGGSPLNTEAFF. This chain uses TRBV5-4 with TRBJ1-1, with 8 bases that match TRBD1. This CDR3 spans 16 amino acids. Germline V lookup: CDR1 SGHNT, CDR2 YYREEE (reference sequence). The ends lost 6 bases at V and 0 bases at J; junction bases unmatched: 10.

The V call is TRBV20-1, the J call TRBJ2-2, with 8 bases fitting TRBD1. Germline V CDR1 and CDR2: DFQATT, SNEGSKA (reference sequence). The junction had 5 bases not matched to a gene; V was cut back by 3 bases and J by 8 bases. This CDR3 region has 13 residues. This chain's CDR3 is CSASWQGAGELFF. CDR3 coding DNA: TGCAGTGCTAGTTGGCAGGGGGCGGGGGAGCTGTTTTTT.

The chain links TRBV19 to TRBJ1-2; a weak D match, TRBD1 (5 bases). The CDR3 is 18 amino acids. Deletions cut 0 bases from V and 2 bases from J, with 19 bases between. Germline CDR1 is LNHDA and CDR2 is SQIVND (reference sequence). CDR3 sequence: CASSIDRARANYNYGYTF. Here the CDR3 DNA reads TGTGCCAGTAGTATAGATCGGGCCAGGGCAAATTACAACTATGGCTACACCTTC.

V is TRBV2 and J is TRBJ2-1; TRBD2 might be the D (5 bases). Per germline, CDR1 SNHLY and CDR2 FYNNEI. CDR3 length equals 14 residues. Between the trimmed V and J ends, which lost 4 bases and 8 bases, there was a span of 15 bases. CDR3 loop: CASSGPVSSDEQFF. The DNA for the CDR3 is TGTGCCAGCAGTGGGCCAGTAAGTAGCGATGAGCAGTTCTTC.

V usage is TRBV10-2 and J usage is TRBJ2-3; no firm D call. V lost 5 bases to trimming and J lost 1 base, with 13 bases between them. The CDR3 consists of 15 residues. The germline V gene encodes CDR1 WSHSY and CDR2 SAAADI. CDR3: CASSPWPHRTDTQYF. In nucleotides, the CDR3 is TGCGCCAGCAGTCCGTGGCCTCACCGCACAGATACGCAGTATTTT.

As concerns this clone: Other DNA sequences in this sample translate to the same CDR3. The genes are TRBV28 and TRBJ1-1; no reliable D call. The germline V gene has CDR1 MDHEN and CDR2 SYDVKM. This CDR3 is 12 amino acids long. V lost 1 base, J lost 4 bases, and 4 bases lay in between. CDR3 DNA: TGTGCCAGCAGTTTATATCGCACTGAAGCTTTCTTT. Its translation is CASSLYRTEAFF.

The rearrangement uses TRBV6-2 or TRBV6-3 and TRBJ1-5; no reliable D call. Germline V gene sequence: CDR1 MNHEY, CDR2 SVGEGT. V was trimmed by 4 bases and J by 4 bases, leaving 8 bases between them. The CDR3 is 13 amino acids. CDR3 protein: CASSWARNQPQHF. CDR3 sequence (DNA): TGTGCCAGCAGTTGGGCCAGAAATCAGCCCCAGCATTTT.

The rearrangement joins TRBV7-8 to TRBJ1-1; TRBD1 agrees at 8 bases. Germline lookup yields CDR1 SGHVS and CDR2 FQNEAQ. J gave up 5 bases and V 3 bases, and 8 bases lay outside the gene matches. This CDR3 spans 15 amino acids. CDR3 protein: CASSFRTGRYTEAFF. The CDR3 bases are TGTGCCAGCAGCTTTAGGACAGGGAGGTATACTGAAGCTTTCTTT.

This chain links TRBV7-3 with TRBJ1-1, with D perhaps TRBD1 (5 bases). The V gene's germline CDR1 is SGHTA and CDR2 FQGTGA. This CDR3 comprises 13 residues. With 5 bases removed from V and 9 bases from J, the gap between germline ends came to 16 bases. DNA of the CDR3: TGTGCCAGCAGCCTCTCGGGTCAGGGAAAAGCTTTCTTT. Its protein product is CASSLSGQGKAFF.

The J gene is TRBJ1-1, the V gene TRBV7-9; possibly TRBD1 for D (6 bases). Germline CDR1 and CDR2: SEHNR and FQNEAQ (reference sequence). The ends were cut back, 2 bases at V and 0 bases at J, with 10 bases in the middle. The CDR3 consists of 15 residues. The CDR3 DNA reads TGTGCCAGCAGCTTAACCGGACAGTTGAACACTGAAGCTTTCTTT. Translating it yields CASSLTGQLNTEAFF.

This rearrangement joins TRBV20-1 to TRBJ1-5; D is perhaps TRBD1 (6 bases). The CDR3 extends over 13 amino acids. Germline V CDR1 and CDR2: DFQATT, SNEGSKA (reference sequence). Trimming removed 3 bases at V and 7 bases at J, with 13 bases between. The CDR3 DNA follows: TGCAGTGCTAGTGATGGGGGCTGGCAGCCCCAGCATTTT. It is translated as CSASDGGWQPQHF.